The present entry profiles one TCR beta chain with its context. Antigen unknown. This CDR3 is built from 15 residues. Trimming shortened V by 5 bases and J by 6 bases, and 18 bases separated the two germline ends. Looked up from germline, CDR1 is SGHTA and CDR2 is FQGNSA. This entry belongs to a study of cytomegalovirus exposure and HLA in healthy donors. Findings of the study overall: The listing of approximately 160 TCR beta chains classed them as cytomegalovirus-associated. Cytomegalovirus status was reportedly diagnosed by the classifier with high specificity and sensitivity. In the roughly 120 validation repertoires, a later analysis found that first-cohort TCR clusters tended to co-occur.

Repertoires were generated with immunoSEQ multiplex PCR, while TCRdb's copy carries only in-frame clones and drops some. The table shows roughly 90,000 clones, with 85% occurring only once. This sequence joins TRBV7-2 and TRBJ2-3; D is perhaps TRBD2 (6 bases). The sequence was obtained from a man in his late teens or twenties in good health and CMV-seropositive. The specimen was PBMCs. The CDR3 loop reads CASSLAGTPSDTQYF. In nucleotides, the CDR3 is TGTGCCAGCAGCCTCGCCGGGACTCCTTCGGATACGCAGTATTTT.